The table lists the clone carrying this T cell receptor beta chain with a count of one. Per germline, CDR1 SGHNT and CDR2 YYREEE (reference sequence). The CDR3 extends over 14 amino acids. Trimming removed 0 bases from V and 10 bases from J, with 11 bases in between. The data stem from a study of blood T cell repertoires in COVID-19. Using immunoSEQ multiplex PCR, the repertoire was profiled, and TCRdb retains in-frame clones only, with some absent. The sample includes approximately 63,000 clones, 86% seen only once; the top ten take 1% to 1.5%. Sequenced sample: peripheral blood. The chain joins TRBV5-4 to TRBJ1-6; maybe TRBD1 (5 bases). The source is a woman at least 80 years old with acute or convalescent COVID-19. The CDR3, as DNA: TGTGCCAGCAGCTTGGCGCAGGGTGGATCACCCCTCCACTTT. It yields the protein CASSLAQGGSPLHF.